What follows are 18 T cell receptor beta chains derived from one specimen sequenced in a study of T cell repertoires in cytomegalovirus infection. Using its own MiXCR run on the reads, TCRdb lists one record per CDR3 protein. The table lists some 30,000 distinct CDR3 sequences, over 15% of them singletons. No cognate antigen is known for these TCRs. The sample was CD8+ T cells from cultured PBMCs, taken from culture after CMV antigen stimulation. Receptors were obtained from a human donor in good health (CMV status not recorded). Some clones in this sample may be carry-over from other donors' samples.

This clonotype was seen only a few times. This chain joins TRBV5-5 and TRBJ2-7; D call uncertain. CDR3 length: 14 amino acids. CDR1 and CDR2 from the germline V gene are SGHKS and YYEKEE (reference sequence). V dropped 0 bases and J dropped 4 bases, with 11 bases sitting between them. CDR3 in amino acids: CASSLGPSTYEQYF. The CDR3 DNA is TGTGCCAGCAGCTTGGGACCGTCGACATACGAGCAGTACTTC.

The rearrangement links TRBV11-2 to TRBJ2-5; D perhaps matches TRBD2 (6 bases). The CDR3 has 12 residues. CDR1 and CDR2 (germline): SGHAT, FQNNGV. Trimming left V 6 bases short and J 5 bases short, with 10 bases between. The CDR3 sequence is CASSQGRETQYF. The CDR3 region has the DNA TGTGCCAGCAGTCAAGGGAGGGAGACCCAGTACTTC.

This clonotype was detected many times. This chain uses TRBV7-2 with TRBJ2-7; the D gene is possibly TRBD1 (6 bases). This CDR3 is 13 amino acids long. Germline V gives CDR1 SGHTA, CDR2 FQGNSA. V was cut by 6 bases and J by 7 bases, with 16 bases left in between. The chain's CDR3 is CASRSRDKREQYF. The DNA for the CDR3 is TGTGCCAGCAGGTCCCGGGACAAGAGGGAGCAGTACTTC.

The sample holds a few counts of this clonotype. The chain uses TRBV12-5 and TRBJ2-1, with D possibly being TRBD2 (5 bases). The CDR3 covers 16 residues. The germline CDR1 and CDR2 sequences are LGHNT and FRNRAP. Trimming took off 4 bases at V and 8 bases at J, with 21 bases between the two ends. This chain's CDR3 is CASGSPSLGPWDEQFF. In nucleotides, the CDR3 is TGTGCTAGTGGTTCCCCATCACTAGGCCCTTGGGATGAGCAGTTCTTC.

This chain joins TRBV7-6 and TRBJ2-5; 10 bases fit TRBD1. Germline CDR1 SGHVS, CDR2 FNYEAQ. CDR3 length: 15 amino acids. V lost 5 bases, J lost 5 bases, and 8 bases stayed unmatched. DNA of the CDR3: TGTGCCAGCAGCAGTCGGACAGGGGGTAGGGAGACCCAGTACTTC. Its translation is CASSSRTGGRETQYF. The full variable domain, completed using reference TRBV7-6 and TRBJ2-5, is GAGVSQSPRYKVTKRGQDVALRCDPISGHVSLYWYRQALGQGPEFLTYFNYEAQQDKSGLPNDRFSAERPEGSISTLTIQRTEQRDSAMYRCASSSRTGGRETQYFGPGTRLLVL.

Here the CDR3 DNA reads TGTGCCAGCAGCTTAGGACAGGGGGCTGGCAATCAGCCCCAGCATTTT. Residues: CASSLGQGAGNQPQHF. V is TRBV7-8 and J is TRBJ1-5; 10 nucleotides agree with TRBD1. Per germline, CDR1 SGHVS and CDR2 FQNEAQ. The CDR3 spans 16 residues. V shed 1 base and J 2 bases; nucleotides not matched to a gene: 2.

This clonotype was picked up a small number of times. For the CDR3, the DNA is TGTGCCAGCAGTTCCTGGGATCCCGGGACTGAAGGACTAGCGGGAACAGAGACCCAGTACTTC. Translated: CASSSWDPGTEGLAGTETQYF. This chain uses TRBV28 with TRBJ2-5, with TRBD2 matching 12 bases. The CDR3 has 21 residues. The V segment lost 4 bases and the J segment 4 bases; nucleotides outside the gene matches: 22. Germline CDR1 and CDR2: MDHEN and SYDVKM.

This clonotype was detected a few times. A read error may account for a junction end that differs from germline. This chain uses TRBV20-1 with TRBJ2-1, with D perhaps TRBD1 or TRBD2 (7 bases each). This CDR3 comprises 17 residues. Germline CDR1 and CDR2: DFQATT and SNEGSKA (reference sequence). CDR3 in DNA: TGCAGTGCCAGAGGGGGCGCTGGACTAGGTAGCGAGCATGAGCAGTTCTTC. This sequence encodes CSARGGAGLGSEHEQFF.

V gene TRBV7-9 combines with J gene TRBJ2-1, with 9 bases identical to TRBD2. The CDR3 extends over 18 amino acids. Trimming took 1 base from V and 3 from J; bases not matched to a gene: 10. The germline V gene encodes CDR1 SEHNR and CDR2 FQNEAQ (reference sequence). The CDR3 nucleotides read TGTGCCAGCAGCTTAGTCGCCGGAGGACTAGCGAGCTACAATGAGCAGTTCTTC. Encoded protein: CASSLVAGGLASYNEQFF.

This clonotype has just a few counts. The rearrangement joins TRBV6-5 to TRBJ2-5; the D gene is possibly TRBD1 (6 bases). Germline V lookup: CDR1 MNHEY, CDR2 SVGAGI. The CDR3 is 13 amino acids. V was pared by 6 bases and J by 4 bases, with 12 bases between. The CDR3 here is CASSQGYGETQYF. The CDR3 DNA sequence: TGTGCCAGCAGCCAGGGGTACGGAGAGACCCAGTACTTC.

DNA for the CDR3: TGTGCCAGCAGCCCCCTAGCGGGAGAAACGGGAAGGGGCACCGGGGAGCTGTTTTTT. It specifies CASSPLAGETGRGTGELFF. The genes are TRBV7-9 and TRBJ2-2; 10 nucleotides match TRBD2. Germline values: CDR1 SEHNR, CDR2 FQNEAQ (reference sequence). After removal of 5 bases from V and 4 bases from J, the junction contained 16 bases not matched to a gene. This CDR3 is built from 19 residues.

With regard to this clonotype: One junction end disagrees with the germline gene, perhaps due to a read error. The chain recombines TRBV6-5 with TRBJ2-3; TRBD1 matches 9 bases. Germline CDR1 reads MNHEY; CDR2 reads SVGAGI. This CDR3 has 16 residues. The CDR3 DNA reads as TGTGACAGCAGTAAGGGACAGGGCCTAAGCACAGATACGCAGTATTTT. Amino acid sequence: CDSSKGQGLSTDTQYF.

This clonotype was found many times. The chain couples TRBV28 to TRBJ2-2; D assignment may be TRBD1 or TRBD2 (5 bases each). The CDR3 loop spans 14 amino acids. The V end was cut by 4 bases, the J end by 5 bases, with 11 bases between. The germline CDR1 and CDR2 sequences are MDHEN and SYDVKM. The CDR3 nucleotides read TGTGCCAGCAGTTCGTTGGGACCTACCGGGGAGCTGTTTTTT. The encoded protein is CASSSLGPTGELFF.

This clonotype was recorded at least ten times. This chain connects TRBV6-2 or TRBV6-3 to TRBJ2-7; D perhaps matches TRBD1 (5 bases). V lost 7 bases to trimming and J lost 4 bases, with 14 bases between them. Germline loops: CDR1 MNHEY, CDR2 SVGEGT. This CDR3 has 13 residues. CDR3 in DNA: TGTGCCAGCAAAGGCCAGGGCGTGTACGAGCAGTACTTC. Encoded protein: CASKGQGVYEQYF.

This clonotype occurred a few times. The rearrangement joins TRBV12-3 or TRBV12-4 to TRBJ1-2, with D maybe TRBD1 (5 bases). This CDR3 spans 14 amino acids. The V end lost 4 bases, the J end lost 2 bases, and 11 bases lay between the germline ends. DNA for the CDR3: TGTGCCAGCAGTTCCCTCACAGGAAACTATGGCTACACCTTC. Protein: CASSSLTGNYGYTF.

The rearrangement links TRBV7-8 to TRBJ2-7; TRBD1 aligns across 11 bases. The CDR3 length is 17 residues. V lost 5 bases and J lost 9; bases outside the gene matches: 18. CDR1 SGHVS and CDR2 FQNEAQ come from the germline V gene. The CDR3 region is CASSPWTGGSVQFGQYF. The CDR3 DNA is TGTGCCAGCAGCCCGTGGACAGGGGGCTCTGTCCAATTTGGGCAGTACTTC.

J is TRBJ2-1 and V is TRBV7-9; 12 bases match TRBD1. The CDR3 extends over 15 amino acids. Per germline, CDR1 SEHNR and CDR2 FQNEAQ (reference sequence). V dropped 5 bases and J dropped 8; count of bases not matched to a gene: 7. CDR3 nucleotide sequence: TGTGCCAGCAGCCCCACCGGGACAGGGGGCCATGAGCAGTTCTTC. Protein sequence: CASSPTGTGGHEQFF.

A note on this clonotype: This may be a read error: a much more frequent sequence differs by one nucleotide. This likely comes from a read error, as the CDR3 has no conserved phenylalanine or tryptophan at its end. The chain combines TRBV7-9 with TRBJ1-1, with D hard to call. This CDR3 comprises 14 residues. Germline V gene lookup returns CDR1 SEHNR and CDR2 FQNEAQ (reference sequence). The ends were cut back, 2 bases at V and 3 bases at J, with 10 bases in the middle. The CDR3 coding sequence is TGTGCCAGCAGCTTACCCTCAAGGGACACTGAAGCTTTCTTA. It encodes CASSLPSRDTEAFL.